These 7 T cell receptor beta chains came from one sample sequenced in a study of blood T cell repertoires in COVID-19. Sequencing used immunoSEQ multiplex PCR; TCRdb keeps in-frame clones, though not all of them. This sample has about 260,000 clones; roughly 86% occur once, and the top ten carry over 7.5%. Sequencing was done on a sample of peripheral blood. All receptors come from a man aged 40-49 years who had recovered from COVID-19.

The CDR3 coding sequence is TGTGCCAGTAGTTCTTGGAAGCTGCCAGGGTCCCTGTTTTTT. Residues: CASSSWKLPGSLFF. The rearrangement uses TRBV19 and TRBJ1-4; possible D gene TRBD1, 5 bases. Germline CDR1 is LNHDA and CDR2 is SQIVND (reference sequence). This CDR3 is built from 14 residues. V was pared by 5 bases and J by 14 bases, with 21 bases between.

This clone was recorded many times. The chain has TRBV6-5 and TRBJ1-2, with 9 bases lining up with TRBD1. The germline V gene encodes CDR1 MNHEY and CDR2 SVGAGI. The J segment lost 3 bases and the V segment lost 6 bases, leaving 5 bases of the junction unmatched. The CDR3 is 14 residues long. The DNA of the CDR3 is TGTGCCAGCAGCCAAGACAGGGGGGACTATGGCTACACCTTC. Its protein is CASSQDRGDYGYTF.

This clone was observed a single time. This chain connects TRBV5-4 to TRBJ1-1, with a possible D match to TRBD1 (5 bases). Trimming took 9 bases from V and 3 from J, leaving 12 bases between them. The CDR3 extends over 12 amino acids. Germline CDR1 is SGHNT and CDR2 is YYREEE (reference sequence). CDR3 sequence (DNA): TGTGCCATGAGCGGAGGGGACACTGAAGCTTTCTTT. It is translated as CAMSGGDTEAFF.

This chain links TRBV14 with TRBJ2-7; tentatively, D is TRBD1 (6 bases). Germline lookup yields CDR1 SGHDN and CDR2 FVKESK. V was pared by 1 base and J by 4 bases, with 11 bases between. The CDR3 runs 14 residues. CDR3 sequence reads: CASSQAGHAYEQYF. For the CDR3, the DNA is TGTGCCAGCAGCCAAGCGGGACACGCTTACGAGCAGTACTTC.

This clone was counted a few times. Other nucleotide sequences in the sample specify the same CDR3. The rearrangement uses TRBV27 and TRBJ2-1, with TRBD2 identical over 8 bases. This CDR3 has 15 amino acids. Germline V CDR1 and CDR2: MNHEY, SMNVEV (reference sequence). J was trimmed by 4 bases and V by 3 bases; bases with no gene match: 5. CDR3 in amino acids: CASSFGSGAYNEQFF. The CDR3 DNA sequence: TGTGCCAGCAGTTTTGGTAGCGGGGCATACAATGAGCAGTTCTTC.

The chain's CDR3 is CASSSRTGGVQYF. CDR3 nucleotides: TGTGCCAGCAGTTCTAGGACGGGGGGGGTTCAGTACTTC. This chain uses TRBV11-2 with TRBJ2-4; TRBD2 matches 8 bases. This CDR3 is built from 13 residues. Germline V gene data show CDR1 as SGHAT and CDR2 as FQNNGV. Losses at the gene ends were 6 bases for V and 11 bases for J; bases not matched to a gene: 9.

The chain joins TRBV19 to TRBJ2-6, with D tentatively TRBD1 (6 bases). Germline assignment: CDR1 LNHDA and CDR2 SQIVND (reference sequence). The CDR3 has 16 amino acids. With 2 bases removed from V and 2 bases from J, the gap between germline ends came to 10 bases. The DNA of the CDR3 is TGTGCCAGTAGTATATCGGCAGGGGCTGGGGCCAACGTCCTGACTTTC. Translation: CASSISAGAGANVLTF.